The clone carrying this TCR beta chain was detected only a few times. Trimming shortened V by 0 bases and J by 8 bases, and 8 bases separated the two germline ends. Looked up from germline, CDR1 is SGHDN and CDR2 is FVKESK. This CDR3 has 13 amino acids. Original data processing: Reference gene primer amplification gave nucleated cell count estimates. The protocol was immunoSEQ multiplex PCR, while the TCRdb copy is restricted to in-frame clones and leaves out a portion. The V and J calls and clone size were taken over from that table, and D and trimming were inferred from the DNA. The table lists about 200,000 clones, more than 80% of them singletons. This sample is drawn from a study of blood T cell repertoires in COVID-19. The overall study: The samples span acute and convalescent COVID-19 from the United States, Italy and Spain. Sources were T cells, B-cell-depleted T cells, or PBMCs; the material itself was cDNA or gDNA.

The J gene is TRBJ2-1, the V gene TRBV14; TRBD2 is a possible D gene (5 bases). The sequenced sample consisted of peripheral blood. The receptor was isolated from a man aged 50 to 59 with acute or convalescent COVID-19. CDR3 DNA sequence: TGTGCCAGCAGCCAAGATTTGAGGGATGAGCAGTTCTTC. Translated: CASSQDLRDEQFF.